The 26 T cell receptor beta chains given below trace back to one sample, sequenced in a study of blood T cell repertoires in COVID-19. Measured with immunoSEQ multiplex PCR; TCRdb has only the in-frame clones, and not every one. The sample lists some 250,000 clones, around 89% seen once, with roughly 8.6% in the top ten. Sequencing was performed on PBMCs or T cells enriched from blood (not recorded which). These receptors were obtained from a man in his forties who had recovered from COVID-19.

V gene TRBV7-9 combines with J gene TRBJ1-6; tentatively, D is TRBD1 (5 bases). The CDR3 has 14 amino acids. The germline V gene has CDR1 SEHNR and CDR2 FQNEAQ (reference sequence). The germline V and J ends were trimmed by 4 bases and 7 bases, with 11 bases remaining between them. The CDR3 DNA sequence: TGTGCCAGCAGCTCAGTGACAGTGAATTCACCCCTCCACTTT. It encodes CASSSVTVNSPLHF.

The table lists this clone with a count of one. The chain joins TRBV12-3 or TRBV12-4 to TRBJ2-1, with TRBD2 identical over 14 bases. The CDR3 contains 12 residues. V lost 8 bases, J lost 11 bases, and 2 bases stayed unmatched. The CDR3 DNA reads TGTGCCAGCGGGACTAGCGGGAGACAGCAGTTCTTC. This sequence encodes CASGTSGRQQFF.

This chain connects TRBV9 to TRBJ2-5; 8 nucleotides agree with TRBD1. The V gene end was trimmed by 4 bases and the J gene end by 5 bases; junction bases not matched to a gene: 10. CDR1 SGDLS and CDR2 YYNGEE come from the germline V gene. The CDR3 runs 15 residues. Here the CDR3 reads CASSPQGGLGETQYF. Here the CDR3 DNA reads TGTGCCAGCAGCCCACAGGGGGGCCTCGGGGAGACCCAGTACTTC.

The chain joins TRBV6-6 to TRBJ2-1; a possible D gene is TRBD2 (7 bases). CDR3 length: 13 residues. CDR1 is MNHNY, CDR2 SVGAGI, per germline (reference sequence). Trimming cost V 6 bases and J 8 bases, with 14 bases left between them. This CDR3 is CASRLQGRDEQFF. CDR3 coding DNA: TGTGCCAGCAGACTTCAGGGGAGGGATGAGCAGTTCTTC.

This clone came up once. CDR3 DNA: TGTGCCAGCAGCCCAACCGGGACAGCCACAGATACGCAGTATTTT. Translated: CASSPTGTATDTQYF. The chain joins TRBV7-9 to TRBJ2-3, with 7 bases fitting TRBD1. Trimming removed 5 bases from V and 2 bases from J; junction bases left unmatched: 7. The CDR3 is 15 amino acids. Germline-derived CDR1 and CDR2 are SEHNR and FQNEAQ (reference sequence).

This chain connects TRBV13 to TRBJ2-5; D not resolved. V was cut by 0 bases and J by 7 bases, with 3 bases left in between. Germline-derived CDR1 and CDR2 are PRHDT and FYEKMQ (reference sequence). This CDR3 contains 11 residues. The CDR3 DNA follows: TGTGCCAGCAGCTTAGGGCGGACCCAGTACTTC. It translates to CASSLGRTQYF.

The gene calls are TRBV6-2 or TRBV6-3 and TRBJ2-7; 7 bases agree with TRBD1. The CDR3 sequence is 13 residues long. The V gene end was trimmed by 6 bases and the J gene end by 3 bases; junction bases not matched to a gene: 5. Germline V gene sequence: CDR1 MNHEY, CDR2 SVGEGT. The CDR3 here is CASSTGQVYEQYF. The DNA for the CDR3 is TGTGCCAGCAGCACCGGACAGGTCTACGAGCAGTACTTC.

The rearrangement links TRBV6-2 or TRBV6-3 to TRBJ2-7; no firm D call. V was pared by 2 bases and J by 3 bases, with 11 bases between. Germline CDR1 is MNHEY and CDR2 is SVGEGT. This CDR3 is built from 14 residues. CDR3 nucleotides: TGTGCCAGCAGTTACGAGGATTTAGTCTACGAGCAGTACTTC. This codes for CASSYEDLVYEQYF.

The CDR3 sequence is CASSPTGGSNEKLFF. The CDR3 DNA sequence: TGTGCCAGCAGCCCCACAGGGGGCTCTAATGAAAAACTGTTTTTT. The chain employs TRBV4-2 and TRBJ1-4; TRBD1 aligns across 9 bases. The CDR3 spans 15 residues. Trimming removed 4 bases from V and 3 bases from J; junction bases left unmatched: 3. The germline V gene encodes CDR1 LGHNA and CDR2 YNFKEQ.

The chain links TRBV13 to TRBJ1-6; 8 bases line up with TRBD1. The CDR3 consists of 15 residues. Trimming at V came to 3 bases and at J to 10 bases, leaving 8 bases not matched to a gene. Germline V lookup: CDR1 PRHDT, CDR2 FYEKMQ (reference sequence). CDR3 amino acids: CASSFRGRRISPLHF. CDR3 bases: TGTGCCAGCAGCTTCAGGGGGCGAAGAATATCACCCCTCCACTTT.

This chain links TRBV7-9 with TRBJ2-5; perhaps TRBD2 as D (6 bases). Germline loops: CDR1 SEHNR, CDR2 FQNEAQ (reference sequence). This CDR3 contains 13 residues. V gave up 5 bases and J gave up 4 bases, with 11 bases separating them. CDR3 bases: TGTGCCAGCAGCGGCTGGGAGGCAGAGACCCAGTACTTC. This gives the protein CASSGWEAETQYF.

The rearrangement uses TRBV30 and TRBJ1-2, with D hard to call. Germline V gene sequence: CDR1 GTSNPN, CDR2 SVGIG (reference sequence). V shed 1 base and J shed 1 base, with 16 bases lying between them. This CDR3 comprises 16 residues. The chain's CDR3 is CAWSAQSITSNYGYTF. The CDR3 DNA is TGTGCCTGGAGTGCCCAATCCATAACAAGTAACTATGGCTACACCTTC.

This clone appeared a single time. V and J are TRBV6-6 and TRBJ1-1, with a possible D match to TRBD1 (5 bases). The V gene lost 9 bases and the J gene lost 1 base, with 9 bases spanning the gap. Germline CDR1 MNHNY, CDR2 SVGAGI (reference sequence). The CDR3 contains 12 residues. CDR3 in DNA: TGTGCCAGTAGACAGCAGAACACTGAAGCTTTCTTT. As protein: CASRQQNTEAFF.

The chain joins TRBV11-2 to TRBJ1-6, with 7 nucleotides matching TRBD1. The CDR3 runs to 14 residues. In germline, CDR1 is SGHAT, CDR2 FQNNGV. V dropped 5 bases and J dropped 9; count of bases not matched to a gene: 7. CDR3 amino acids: CASSLRQGLSPLHF. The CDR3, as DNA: TGTGCCAGCAGCCTCCGACAGGGACTTTCACCCCTCCACTTT. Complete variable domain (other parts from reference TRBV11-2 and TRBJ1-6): EAGVAQSPRYKIIEKRQSVAFWCNPISGHATLYWYQQILGQGPKLLIQFQNNGVVDDSQLPKDRFSAERLKGVDSTLKIQPAKLEDSAVYLCASSLRQGLSPLHFGNGTRLTVT.

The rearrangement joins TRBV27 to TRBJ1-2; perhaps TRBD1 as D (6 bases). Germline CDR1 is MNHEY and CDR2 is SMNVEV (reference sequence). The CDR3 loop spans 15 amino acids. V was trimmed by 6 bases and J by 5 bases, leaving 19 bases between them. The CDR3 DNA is TGTGCCAGCAGATCGACAGGTATTAGGAGTTATGGCTACACCTTC. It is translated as CASRSTGIRSYGYTF.

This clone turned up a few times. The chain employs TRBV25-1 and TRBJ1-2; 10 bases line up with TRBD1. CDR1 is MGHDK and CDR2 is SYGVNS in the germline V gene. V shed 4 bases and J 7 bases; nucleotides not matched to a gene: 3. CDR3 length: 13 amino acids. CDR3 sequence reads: CASSVTGGVGYTF. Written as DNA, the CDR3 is TGTGCCAGCAGTGTGACAGGGGGCGTTGGCTACACCTTC.

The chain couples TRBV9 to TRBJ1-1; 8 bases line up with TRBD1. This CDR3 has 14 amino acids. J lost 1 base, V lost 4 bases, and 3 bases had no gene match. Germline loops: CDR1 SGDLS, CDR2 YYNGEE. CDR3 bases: TGTGCCAGCAGCCTCGACAGGGGGAACACTGAAGCTTTCTTT. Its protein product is CASSLDRGNTEAFF.

CDR3 region: CASGRYRAYEQYF. CDR3 bases: TGTGCCAGCGGAAGATACAGGGCGTACGAGCAGTACTTC. The rearrangement uses TRBV28 and TRBJ2-7, with D possibly TRBD1 on 6 matching bases. CDR1 and CDR2 from the germline V gene are MDHEN and SYDVKM. V was cut by 8 bases and J by 4 bases, with 15 bases left in between. The CDR3 is made up of 13 amino acids.

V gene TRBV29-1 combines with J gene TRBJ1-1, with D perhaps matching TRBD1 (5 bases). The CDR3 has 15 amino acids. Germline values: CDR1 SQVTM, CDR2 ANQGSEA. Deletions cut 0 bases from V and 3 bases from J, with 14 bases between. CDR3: CSVEDPRAGDTEAFF. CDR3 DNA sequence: TGCAGCGTTGAAGATCCTAGGGCGGGGGACACTGAAGCTTTCTTT.

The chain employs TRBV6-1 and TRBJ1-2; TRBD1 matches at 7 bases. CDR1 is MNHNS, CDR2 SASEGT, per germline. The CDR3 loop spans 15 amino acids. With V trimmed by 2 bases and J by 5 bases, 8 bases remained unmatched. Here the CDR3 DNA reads TGTGCCAGCAGTGAACCGGGACAGACTCATTATGGCTACACCTTC. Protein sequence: CASSEPGQTHYGYTF.

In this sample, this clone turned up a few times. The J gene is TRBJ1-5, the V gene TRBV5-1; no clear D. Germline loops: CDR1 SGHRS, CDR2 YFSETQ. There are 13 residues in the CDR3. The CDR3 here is CAPRWLGNQPQHF. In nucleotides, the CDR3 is TGCGCACCCAGGTGGTTGGGCAATCAGCCCCAGCATTTT.

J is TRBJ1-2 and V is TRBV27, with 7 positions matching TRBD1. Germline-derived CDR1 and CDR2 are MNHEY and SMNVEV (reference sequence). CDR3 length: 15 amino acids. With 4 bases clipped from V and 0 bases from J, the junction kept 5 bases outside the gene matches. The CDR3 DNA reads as TGTGCCAGCAGTTCTAGGGGGCCAGCTAACTATGGCTACACCTTC. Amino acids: CASSSRGPANYGYTF.

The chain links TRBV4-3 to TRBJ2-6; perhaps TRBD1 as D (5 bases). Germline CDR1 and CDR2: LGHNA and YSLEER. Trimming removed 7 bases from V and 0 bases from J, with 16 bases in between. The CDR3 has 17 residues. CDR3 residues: CASTSGRELSGANVLTF. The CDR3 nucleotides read TGCGCCAGCACTTCGGGCAGGGAACTCTCTGGGGCCAACGTCCTGACTTTC.

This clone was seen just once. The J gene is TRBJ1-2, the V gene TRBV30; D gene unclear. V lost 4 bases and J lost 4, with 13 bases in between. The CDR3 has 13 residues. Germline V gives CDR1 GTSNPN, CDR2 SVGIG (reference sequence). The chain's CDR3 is CAWTRGEGYGYTF. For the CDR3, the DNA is TGTGCCTGGACGCGCGGGGAAGGCTATGGCTACACCTTC.

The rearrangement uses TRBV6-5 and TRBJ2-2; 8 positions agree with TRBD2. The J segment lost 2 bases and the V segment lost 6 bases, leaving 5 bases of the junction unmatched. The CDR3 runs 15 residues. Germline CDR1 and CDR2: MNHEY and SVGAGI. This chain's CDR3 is CASRLTSANTGELFF. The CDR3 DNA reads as TGTGCCAGCAGATTGACTAGCGCAAACACCGGGGAGCTGTTTTTT.

The CDR3 reads CASSRGTRVFDEQFF. In DNA, the CDR3 is TGTGCCAGCAGTAGGGGGACTAGGGTCTTCGATGAGCAGTTCTTC. This chain links TRBV6-6 with TRBJ2-1, with TRBD2 matching over 8 bases. Germline-derived CDR1 and CDR2 are MNHNY and SVGAGI (reference sequence). The CDR3 runs to 15 residues. Trimming cost V 5 bases and J 8 bases; bases outside gene matches: 11.